These 26 T cell receptor beta chains share one sample of origin, sequenced in a study of T-cell memory formation after mild COVID-19. TCRdb re-derived calls from the 5' RACE reads in MiXCR, one entry per CDR3 protein. The sample contains 180,000 or so distinct CDR3 sequences, around a tenth of which appear only once. Sequenced sample: PBMCs or a T cell subset sorted from them (not recorded which). These receptors were taken from a man between 18 and 29 years old who had mild COVID-19 (a few samples of this study predate the infection). Cell type and time point are not known.

The sample holds one count of this clonotype. This sequence joins TRBV27 and TRBJ2-5; D may be TRBD2 (6 bases). The ends were cut back, 6 bases at V and 4 bases at J, with 15 bases in the middle. This CDR3 spans 14 amino acids. The germline V gene encodes CDR1 MNHEY and CDR2 SMNVEV (reference sequence). Here the CDR3 reads CASRGWGVVETQYF. DNA of the CDR3: TGTGCCAGCAGGGGATGGGGGGTCGTAGAGACCCAGTACTTC.

A few counts support this clonotype. The chain combines TRBV11-2 with TRBJ2-1, with TRBD2 matching 12 bases. The germline V gene encodes CDR1 SGHAT and CDR2 FQNNGV. The CDR3 spans 15 residues. The trim removed 6 bases at V and 4 bases at J, leaving 4 bases unmatched. The chain's CDR3 is CASRPTSGGYNEQFF. The CDR3 nucleotides read TGTGCCAGCAGACCGACTAGCGGGGGTTACAATGAGCAGTTCTTC.

This clonotype was counted ten times or more. The V and J genes are TRBV7-2 and TRBJ2-6; tentatively, D is TRBD1 (5 bases). This CDR3 has 15 amino acids. Trimming removed 5 bases from V and 1 base from J, with 9 bases in between. Germline CDR1 reads SGHTA; CDR2 reads FQGNSA. CDR3 amino acids: CASSPRASGANVLTF. DNA for the CDR3: TGTGCCAGCAGCCCCAGGGCTTCTGGGGCCAACGTCCTGACTTTC.

This clonotype was recorded a few times. This chain uses TRBV29-1 with TRBJ1-1; a weak D match, TRBD1 (6 bases). This CDR3 is 12 amino acids long. V lost 4 bases and J 0 bases, leaving 6 bases between the germline ends. CDR1 is SQVTM, CDR2 ANQGSEA, per germline. The DNA for the CDR3 is TGCAGCGTTGGGACAGTGAACACTGAAGCTTTCTTT. Translated, it gives CSVGTVNTEAFF.

This clonotype showed up just a few times. J is TRBJ1-5 and V is TRBV4-3, with TRBD1 identical over 7 bases. The CDR3 consists of 13 residues. After removal of 3 bases from V and 5 bases from J, the junction contained 1 base not matched to a gene. Germline V gene sequence: CDR1 LGHNA, CDR2 YSLEER. The CDR3 loop reads CASSQTGYQPQHF. The CDR3 coding sequence is TGCGCCAGCAGCCAGACAGGGTATCAGCCCCAGCATTTT.

The CDR3, as DNA: TGTGCCAGCAGTTACTCTGGACTGGTGAACACTGAAGCTTTCTTT. Translating it yields CASSYSGLVNTEAFF. This chain uses TRBV6-5 with TRBJ1-1; no reliable D call. CDR3 length: 15 residues. Germline V CDR1 and CDR2: MNHEY, SVGAGI. V lost 0 bases, J lost 0 bases, and 8 bases lay in between.

This clonotype occurred many times. The chain is built from TRBV11-2 and TRBJ2-2; D remains unclear. The CDR3 totals 12 residues. V was clipped by 0 bases and J by 6 bases, with 2 bases between them. The germline V gene has CDR1 SGHAT and CDR2 FQNNGV. CDR3 in DNA: TGTGCCAGCAGCTTAGAGGCCGGGGAGCTGTTTTTT. Its protein product is CASSLEAGELFF.

This clonotype showed up many times. DNA for the CDR3: TGTGCCACCAGTGATCCCCAACGGACAGGGACGGAGACCCAGTACTTC. As protein: CATSDPQRTGTETQYF. The chain has TRBV24-1 and TRBJ2-5; 8 bases agree with TRBD1. The CDR3 runs to 16 residues. V was clipped by 3 bases and J by 5 bases; unmatched bases: 10. Germline CDR1 reads KGHDR; CDR2 reads SFDVKD.

The chain joins TRBV2 to TRBJ2-7, with 10 bases that match TRBD2. Unmatched junction bases numbered 5, after V lost 6 bases and J lost 3 bases. The CDR3 runs 14 residues. The germline V gene has CDR1 SNHLY and CDR2 FYNNEI. In nucleotides, the CDR3 is TGTGCCAGCAGGTTGGGGACTAGCGACTACGAGCAGTACGTC. It is translated as CASRLGTSDYEQYV.

This clonotype was seen more than once but under ten times. V is TRBV6-4 and J is TRBJ2-2; D call uncertain. V lost 0 bases and J lost 7, with 6 bases in between. This CDR3 comprises 13 residues. From germline, CDR1 is MRHNA and CDR2 SNTAGT. CDR3 DNA: TGTGCCAGCAGTGACTCGGCGGTCGGGGAGCTGTTTTTT. It yields the protein CASSDSAVGELFF.

This chain joins TRBV7-3 and TRBJ2-7, with 7 nucleotides matching TRBD1. From germline, CDR1 is SGHTA and CDR2 FQGTGA. This CDR3 comprises 14 residues. V shed 0 bases and J 1 base; nucleotides not matched to a gene: 0. The CDR3 reads CASSLTGQSYEQYF. The CDR3 bases are TGTGCCAGCAGCTTAACGGGACAGTCCTACGAGCAGTACTTC.

This clonotype was counted a single time. This chain connects TRBV6-1 to TRBJ1-1, with D tentatively TRBD1 (6 bases). CDR3 length: 13 amino acids. V was pared by 3 bases and J by 11 bases, with 16 bases between. The germline CDR1 and CDR2 sequences are MNHNS and SASEGT. As DNA, the CDR3 is TGTGCCAGCAGTGAGGGGGCGGCGGGGTGGGCTTTCTTT. Its translation is CASSEGAAGWAFF.

V gene TRBV11-2 combines with J gene TRBJ2-5; TRBD2 aligns across 10 bases. The V segment lost 5 bases and the J segment 2 bases; nucleotides outside the gene matches: 11. Germline CDR1 is SGHAT and CDR2 is FQNNGV. The CDR3 consists of 17 residues. Written as DNA, the CDR3 is TGTGCCAGCAGCCCAGAACTAGCGGGGAGGGTTCAAGAGACCCAGTACTTC. This sequence encodes CASSPELAGRVQETQYF.

The chain uses TRBV5-6 and TRBJ2-7; 13 positions match TRBD2. From germline, CDR1 is SGHDT and CDR2 YYEEEE. The length of the CDR3 is 16 residues. With V trimmed by 4 bases and J by 5 bases, 9 bases remained unmatched. CDR3 nucleotides: TGTGCCAGCAGCCGACTAGCGGGGGGCCTAACCCACGAGCAGTACGTC. It encodes CASSRLAGGLTHEQYV.

This clonotype was found a few times. The rearrangement uses TRBV5-1 and TRBJ2-2, with TRBD1 matching 10 bases. Germline assignment: CDR1 SGHRS and CDR2 YFSETQ. The trim removed 5 bases at V and 3 bases at J, leaving 7 bases unmatched. This CDR3 has 16 amino acids. In DNA, the CDR3 is TGCGCCAGCAGAACCCCCGGGACAGGGGACACCGGGGAGCTGTTTTTT. It codes for CASRTPGTGDTGELFF.

The chain is built from TRBV4-3 and TRBJ2-3; the D gene could be TRBD1 or TRBD2 (6 bases each). The V gene's germline CDR1 is LGHNA and CDR2 YSLEER. The V end lost 3 bases, the J end lost 4 bases, and 11 bases lay between the germline ends. CDR3 size: 14 residues. DNA of the CDR3: TGCGCCAGCAGCCACCGGGGGCCCGCAGATACGCAGTATTTT. Its protein is CASSHRGPADTQYF.

The rearrangement uses TRBV7-9 and TRBJ1-6, with a possible D match to TRBD1 (6 bases). V dropped 5 bases and J dropped 9 bases, with 11 bases sitting between them. The CDR3 consists of 13 residues. The V gene's germline CDR1 is SEHNR and CDR2 FQNEAQ (reference sequence). CDR3 amino acids: CASSGTGFSPLHF. CDR3 nucleotide sequence: TGTGCCAGCAGCGGAACAGGGTTTTCACCCCTCCACTTT.

This clonotype turned up a few times. The chain recombines TRBV28 with TRBJ1-2, with a possible D match to TRBD1 (6 bases). V shed 0 bases and J shed 6 bases, with 14 bases lying between them. Germline V lookup: CDR1 MDHEN, CDR2 SYDVKM. This CDR3 contains 15 residues. In DNA form, the CDR3 reads TGTGCCAGCAGTTTATGGGCACCCCAGGGGAATGGCTACACCTTC. Residues: CASSLWAPQGNGYTF.

This clonotype was counted only a few times. The chain links TRBV5-4 to TRBJ2-3, with D perhaps matching TRBD1 or TRBD2 (5 bases each). Germline V gene lookup returns CDR1 SGHNT and CDR2 YYREEE (reference sequence). This CDR3 comprises 15 residues. V gave up 4 bases and J gave up 5 bases, with 17 bases separating them. The DNA for the CDR3 is TGTGCCAGCAGCCGGAATGCCAGGGACGGAGATACGCAGTATTTT. This encodes CASSRNARDGDTQYF. Using reference TRBV5-4 and TRBJ2-3 for the parts outside the CDR3, the full variable domain is ETGVTQSPTHLIKTRGQQVTLRCSSQSGHNTVSWYQQALGQGPQFIFQYYREEENGRGNFPPRFSGLQFPNYSSELNVNALELDDSALYLCASSRNARDGDTQYFGPGTRLTVL.

This clonotype came up a few times. The chain joins TRBV5-1 to TRBJ2-1, with 7 positions matching TRBD2. V dropped 3 bases and J dropped 0; count of bases not matched to a gene: 6. Looked up from germline, CDR1 is SGHRS and CDR2 is YFSETQ. The CDR3 is made up of 16 amino acids. The CDR3 reads CASSSWGGSSYNEQFF. CDR3 sequence (DNA): TGCGCCAGCAGCTCCTGGGGGGGGAGCTCCTACAATGAGCAGTTCTTC. The variable domain in full, completed from reference TRBV5-1 and TRBJ2-1, reads KAGVTQTPRYLIKTRGQQVTLSCSPISGHRSVSWYQQTPGQGLQFLFEYFSETQRNKGNFPGRFSGRQFSNSRSEMNVSTLELGDSALYLCASSSWGGSSYNEQFFGPGTRLTVL.

The CDR3 protein is CASSGFRVDSQPQHF. Here the CDR3 DNA reads TGTGCCAGCAGTGGGTTTAGGGTGGACAGCCAGCCCCAGCATTTT. The V gene is TRBV6-1, the J gene TRBJ1-5, with D perhaps TRBD1 (6 bases). The CDR3 runs 15 residues. V lost 4 bases, J lost 7 bases, and 17 bases lay in between. Germline values: CDR1 MNHNS, CDR2 SASEGT.

The genes are TRBV9 and TRBJ2-1; 7 nucleotides agree with TRBD1. The length of the CDR3 is 16 residues. Germline CDR1 reads SGDLS; CDR2 reads YYNGEE. The J segment lost 4 bases and the V segment lost 0 bases, leaving 7 bases of the junction unmatched. The CDR3, as DNA: TGTGCCAGCAGCGTAGTTGTTGGGACAGCATACAATGAGCAGTTCTTC. This encodes CASSVVVGTAYNEQFF. The whole variable domain, remainder taken from reference TRBV9 and TRBJ2-1, is DSGVTQTPKHLITATGQRVTLRCSPRSGDLSVYWYQQSLDQGLQFLIQYYNGEERAKGNILERFSAQQFPDLHSELNLSSLELGDSALYFCASSVVVGTAYNEQFFGPGTRLTVL.

This clonotype occurred many times. V gene TRBV7-2 combines with J gene TRBJ2-2; D call uncertain. The CDR3 is 12 residues long. V lost 5 bases to trimming and J lost 7 bases, with 8 bases between them. The germline CDR1 and CDR2 sequences are SGHTA and FQGNSA. CDR3 sequence reads: CASSPIHGELFF. CDR3 nucleotide sequence: TGTGCCAGCAGCCCCATCCACGGGGAGCTGTTTTTT.

This sequence joins TRBV7-9 and TRBJ2-1; D gene unclear. This CDR3 has 12 amino acids. Between the trimmed V and J ends, which lost 1 base and 7 bases, there was a span of 5 bases. The V gene's germline CDR1 is SEHNR and CDR2 FQNEAQ (reference sequence). Here the CDR3 reads CASSLGWNEQFF. DNA for the CDR3: TGTGCCAGCAGCTTAGGCTGGAATGAGCAGTTCTTC.

This chain joins TRBV9 and TRBJ2-5; 11 bases map to TRBD2. Germline-derived CDR1 and CDR2 are SGDLS and YYNGEE. This CDR3 contains 15 residues. The J segment lost 2 bases and the V segment lost 4 bases, leaving 4 bases of the junction unmatched. The CDR3 DNA sequence: TGTGCCAGCAGCCTATGGACTAGCGGGCAAGAGACCCAGTACTTC. It is translated as CASSLWTSGQETQYF.

In its sample, this clonotype was seen many times. V and J are TRBV20-1 and TRBJ1-2; 7 bases fit TRBD1. The CDR3 contains 13 residues. Looked up from germline, CDR1 is DFQATT and CDR2 is SNEGSKA (reference sequence). J gave up 3 bases and V 6 bases, and 7 bases lay outside the gene matches. The CDR3 is CSADQGDYYGYTF. CDR3 coding DNA: TGCAGTGCAGATCAGGGGGACTACTATGGCTACACCTTC.